This T cell receptor (beta chain) was captured by sequencing in a study of Ad26.COV2.S vaccination and SARS-CoV-2 variants. The length of the CDR3 is 13 residues. Profiling relied on immunoSEQ multiplex PCR, and the TCRdb table lists in-frame clones only, not all of them. Of over 450,000 clones listed, about 88% are singletons. Treatment here: about 20 received Ad26.COV2.S at low or high dose, single or two shots; about 5 received placebo; per-sample allocation not given. Samples were taken on day 63 after the first vaccine or placebo injection. This clone has just one count. This chain joins TRBV12-2 and TRBJ2-7; the table's D call, TRBD2, has no DNA check behind it. TRBV12-2 is annotated as a pseudogene. This receptor was identified in a person between 18 and 59 years old who received the Ad26.COV2.S COVID-19 vaccine or a placebo. The sequenced sample was peripheral blood, obtained in a trial of Ad26.COV2.S vaccine versus placebo. The CDR3 nucleotides read TGTGCAAGTCGCTTTGAGGGTACCTACGAGCAGTACTTC. Its protein is CASRFEGTYEQYF.